This record covers a single T cell receptor beta chain. Measured with immunoSEQ multiplex PCR; TCRdb has only the in-frame clones, and not every one. The sample lists under 85,000 clones, roughly 92% seen once, with just over 0.25% in the top ten. This sample stems from a study of technical replicates of blood from a few donors. The clonotype comes from a human donor in good health. The sample taken for sequencing was T cells isolated from PBMCs.

The CDR3 nucleotides read TGTGCCAGTATGGACAGGGACGCTGAAGCTTTCTTT. Translation gives CASMDRDAEAFF. The chain carries TRBV19 and TRBJ1-1; 8 bases align to TRBD1. Trimming removed 7 bases from V and 6 bases from J; junction bases left unmatched: 4. Germline V gives CDR1 LNHDA, CDR2 SQIVND (reference sequence). The CDR3 has 12 residues.